This T cell receptor (beta chain) was recorded in a study of blood T cell repertoires in COVID-19. Profiling relied on immunoSEQ multiplex PCR, and the TCRdb table lists in-frame clones only, not all of them. This sample yields 200,000 to 250,000 clones, of which approximately 84% are seen a single time; 1.5% to 2% belongs to the top ten. The CDR3 extends over 14 amino acids. Germline trimming cut 4 bases from V and 5 bases from J; bases unmatched to any gene: 4. Germline V gives CDR1 MNHEY, CDR2 SMNVEV (reference sequence). This clone has only one observation. The receptor's source is a man aged 55 to 70 who had recovered from COVID-19. The source material was PBMCs or T cells enriched from blood (not recorded which). The V gene is TRBV27, the J gene TRBJ1-5; 8 nucleotides align to TRBD1. CDR3 DNA: TGTGCCAGCAGTTGGGACAGGAATGATCAGCCCCAGCATTTT. Translation gives CASSWDRNDQPQHF.